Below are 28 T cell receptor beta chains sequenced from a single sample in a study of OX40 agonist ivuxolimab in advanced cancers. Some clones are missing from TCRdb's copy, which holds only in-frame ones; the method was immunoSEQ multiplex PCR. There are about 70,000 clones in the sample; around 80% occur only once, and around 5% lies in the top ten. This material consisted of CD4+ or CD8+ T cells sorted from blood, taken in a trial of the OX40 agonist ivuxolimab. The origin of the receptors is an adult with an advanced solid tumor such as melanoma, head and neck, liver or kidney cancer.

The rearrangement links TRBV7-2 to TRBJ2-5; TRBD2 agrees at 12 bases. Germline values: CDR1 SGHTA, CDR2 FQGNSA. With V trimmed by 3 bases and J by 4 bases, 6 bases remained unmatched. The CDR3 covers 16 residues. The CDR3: CASSFLGLAGLETQYF. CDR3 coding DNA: TGTGCCAGCAGCTTTCTTGGACTAGCGGGGCTAGAGACCCAGTACTTC.

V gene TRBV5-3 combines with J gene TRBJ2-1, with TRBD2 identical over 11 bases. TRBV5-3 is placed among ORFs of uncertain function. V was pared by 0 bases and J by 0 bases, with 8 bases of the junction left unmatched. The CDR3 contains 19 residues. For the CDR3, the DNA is TGTGCCAGAAGCTTGGCCCTAGCGGGAGGCCTCAGCTCCTACAATGAGCAGTTCTTC. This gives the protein CARSLALAGGLSSYNEQFF.

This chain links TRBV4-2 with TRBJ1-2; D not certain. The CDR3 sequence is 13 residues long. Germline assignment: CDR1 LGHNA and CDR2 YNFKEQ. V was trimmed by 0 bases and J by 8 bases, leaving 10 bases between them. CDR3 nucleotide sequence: TGTGCCAGCAGCCAAGATGGCCAGCAAGGCTACACCTTC. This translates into CASSQDGQQGYTF.

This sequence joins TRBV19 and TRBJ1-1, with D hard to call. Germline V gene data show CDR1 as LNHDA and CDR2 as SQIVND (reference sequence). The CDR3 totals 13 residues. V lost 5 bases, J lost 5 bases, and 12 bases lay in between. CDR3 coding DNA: TGTGCCAGTAGTGTTTCGACTAGGACTGAAGCTTTCTTT. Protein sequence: CASSVSTRTEAFF.

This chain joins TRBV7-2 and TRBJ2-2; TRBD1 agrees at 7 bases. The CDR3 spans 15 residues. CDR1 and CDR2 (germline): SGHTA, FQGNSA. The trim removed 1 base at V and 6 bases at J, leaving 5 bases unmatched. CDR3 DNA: TGTGCCAGCAGCTTAGATCTTCAGGGGGCCGGGGAGCTGTTTTTT. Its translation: CASSLDLQGAGELFF.

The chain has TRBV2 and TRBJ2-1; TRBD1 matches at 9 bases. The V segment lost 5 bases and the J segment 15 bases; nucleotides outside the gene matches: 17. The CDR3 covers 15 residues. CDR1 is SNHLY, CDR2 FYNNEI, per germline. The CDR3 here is CASSLPGQGPLKPFF. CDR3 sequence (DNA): TGTGCCAGCAGTCTACCGGGACAGGGACCCCTAAAGCCGTTCTTC.

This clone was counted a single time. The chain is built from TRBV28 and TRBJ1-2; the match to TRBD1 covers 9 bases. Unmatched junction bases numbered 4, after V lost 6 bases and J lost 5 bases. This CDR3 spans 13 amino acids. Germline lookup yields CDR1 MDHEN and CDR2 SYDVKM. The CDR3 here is CASSYGTGYGYTF. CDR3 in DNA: TGTGCCAGCAGCTACGGGACAGGGTATGGCTACACCTTC.

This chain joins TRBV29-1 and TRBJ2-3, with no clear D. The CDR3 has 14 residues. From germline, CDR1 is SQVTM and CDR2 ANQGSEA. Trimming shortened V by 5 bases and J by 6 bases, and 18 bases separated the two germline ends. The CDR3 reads CSVPPWRPTDTQYF. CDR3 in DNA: TGCAGCGTTCCCCCCTGGCGGCCGACCGATACGCAGTATTTT.

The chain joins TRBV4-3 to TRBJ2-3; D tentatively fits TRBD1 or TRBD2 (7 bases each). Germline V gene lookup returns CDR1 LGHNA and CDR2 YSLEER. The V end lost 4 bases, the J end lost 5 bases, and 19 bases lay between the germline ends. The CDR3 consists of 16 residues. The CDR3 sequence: CASSPGGAARGDTQYF. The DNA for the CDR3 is TGCGCCAGCAGCCCAGGGGGGGCTGCCCGGGGAGATACGCAGTATTTT.

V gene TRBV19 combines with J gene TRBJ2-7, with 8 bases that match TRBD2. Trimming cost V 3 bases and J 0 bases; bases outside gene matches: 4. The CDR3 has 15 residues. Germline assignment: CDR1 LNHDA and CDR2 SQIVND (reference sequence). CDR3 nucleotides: TGTGCCAGTAGTATCGGCGGGGGGAGCTCCTACGAGCAGTACTTC. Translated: CASSIGGGSSYEQYF.

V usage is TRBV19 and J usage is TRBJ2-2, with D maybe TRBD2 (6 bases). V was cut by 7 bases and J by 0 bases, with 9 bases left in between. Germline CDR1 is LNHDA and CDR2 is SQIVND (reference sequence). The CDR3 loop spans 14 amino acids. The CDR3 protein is CASTGGPNTGELFF. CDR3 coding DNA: TGTGCCAGTACCGGAGGGCCGAACACCGGGGAGCTGTTTTTT.

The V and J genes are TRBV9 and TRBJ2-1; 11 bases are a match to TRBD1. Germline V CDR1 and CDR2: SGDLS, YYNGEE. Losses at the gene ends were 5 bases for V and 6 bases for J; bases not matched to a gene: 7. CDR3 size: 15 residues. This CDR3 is CASSEDRGQGNEQFF. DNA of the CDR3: TGTGCCAGCAGTGAGGACAGGGGGCAGGGCAATGAGCAGTTCTTC.

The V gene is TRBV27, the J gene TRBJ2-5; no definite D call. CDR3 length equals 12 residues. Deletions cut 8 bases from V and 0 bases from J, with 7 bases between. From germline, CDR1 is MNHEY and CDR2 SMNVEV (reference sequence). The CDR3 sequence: CASGNNQETQYF. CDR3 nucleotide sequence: TGTGCCAGCGGAAATAACCAAGAGACCCAGTACTTC.

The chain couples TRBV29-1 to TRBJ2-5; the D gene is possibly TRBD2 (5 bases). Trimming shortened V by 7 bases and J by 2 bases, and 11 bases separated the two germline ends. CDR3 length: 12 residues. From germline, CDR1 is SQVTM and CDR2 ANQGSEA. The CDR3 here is CSGKLGQETQYF. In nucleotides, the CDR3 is TGCAGCGGAAAACTAGGGCAAGAGACCCAGTACTTC.

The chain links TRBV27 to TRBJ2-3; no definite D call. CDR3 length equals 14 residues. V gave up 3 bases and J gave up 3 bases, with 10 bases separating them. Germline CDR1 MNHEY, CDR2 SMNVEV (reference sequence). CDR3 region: CASSFHGLTDTQYF. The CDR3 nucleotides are TGTGCCAGCAGTTTTCACGGCCTAACAGATACGCAGTATTTT.

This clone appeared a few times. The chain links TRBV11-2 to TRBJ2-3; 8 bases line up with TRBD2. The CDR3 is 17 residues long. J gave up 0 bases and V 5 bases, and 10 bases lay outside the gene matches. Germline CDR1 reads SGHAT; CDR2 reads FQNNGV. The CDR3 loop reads CASSQGTASGSTDTQYF. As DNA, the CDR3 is TGTGCCAGCAGCCAAGGTACAGCTAGCGGGAGCACAGATACGCAGTATTTT.

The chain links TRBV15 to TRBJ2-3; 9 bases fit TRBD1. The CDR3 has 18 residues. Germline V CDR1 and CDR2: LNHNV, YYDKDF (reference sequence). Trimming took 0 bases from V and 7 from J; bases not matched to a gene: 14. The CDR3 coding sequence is TGTGCCACCAGCAGAGATCCACGGGGGACAGGGCACATTAATACGCAGTATTTT. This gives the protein CATSRDPRGTGHINTQYF.

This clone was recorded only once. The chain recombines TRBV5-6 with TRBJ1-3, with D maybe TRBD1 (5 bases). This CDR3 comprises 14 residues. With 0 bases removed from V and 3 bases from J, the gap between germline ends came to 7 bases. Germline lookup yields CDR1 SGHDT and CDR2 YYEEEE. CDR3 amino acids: CASSLGGFGNTIYF. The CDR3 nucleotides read TGTGCCAGCAGCTTGGGGGGCTTTGGAAACACCATATATTTT.

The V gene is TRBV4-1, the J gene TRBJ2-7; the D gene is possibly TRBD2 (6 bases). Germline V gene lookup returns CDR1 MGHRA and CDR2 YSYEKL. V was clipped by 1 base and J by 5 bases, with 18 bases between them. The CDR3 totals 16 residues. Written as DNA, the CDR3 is TGCGCCAGCAGCCAAGGACCTCTCGCGGGGCCCCACGAGCAGTACTTC. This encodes CASSQGPLAGPHEQYF.

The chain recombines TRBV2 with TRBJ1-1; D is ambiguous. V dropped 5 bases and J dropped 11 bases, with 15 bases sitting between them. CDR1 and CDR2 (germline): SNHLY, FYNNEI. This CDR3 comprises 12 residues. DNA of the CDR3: TGTGCCAGCAGTCCACCAATCTCCTCGGCTTTCTTT. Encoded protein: CASSPPISSAFF.

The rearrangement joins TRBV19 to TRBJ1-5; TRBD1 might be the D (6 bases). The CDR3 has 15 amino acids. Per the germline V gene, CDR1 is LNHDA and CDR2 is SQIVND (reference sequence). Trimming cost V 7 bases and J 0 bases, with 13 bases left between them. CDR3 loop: CASIPTGPSNQPQHF. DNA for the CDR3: TGTGCCAGTATCCCTACAGGGCCTAGCAATCAGCCCCAGCATTTT.

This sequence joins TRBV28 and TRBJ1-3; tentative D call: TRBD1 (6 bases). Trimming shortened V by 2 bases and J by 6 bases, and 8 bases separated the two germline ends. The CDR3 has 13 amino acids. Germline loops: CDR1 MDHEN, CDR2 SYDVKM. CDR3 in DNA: TGTGCCAGCAGTTTACAGGGGAAAAACACCATATATTTT. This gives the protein CASSLQGKNTIYF. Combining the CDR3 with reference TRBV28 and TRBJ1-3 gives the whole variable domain DVKVTQSSRYLVKRTGEKVFLECVQDMDHENMFWYRQDPGLGLRLIYFSYDVKMKEKGDIPEGYSVSREKKERFSLILESASTNQTSMYLCASSLQGKNTIYFGEGSWLTVV.

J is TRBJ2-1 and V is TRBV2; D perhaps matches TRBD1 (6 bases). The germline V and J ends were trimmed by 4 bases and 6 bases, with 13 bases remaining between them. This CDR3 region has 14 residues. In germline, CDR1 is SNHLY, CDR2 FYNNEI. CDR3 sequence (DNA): TGTGCCAGCAGTGGCGAACTAGGGGGCAATGAGCAGTTCTTC. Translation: CASSGELGGNEQFF.

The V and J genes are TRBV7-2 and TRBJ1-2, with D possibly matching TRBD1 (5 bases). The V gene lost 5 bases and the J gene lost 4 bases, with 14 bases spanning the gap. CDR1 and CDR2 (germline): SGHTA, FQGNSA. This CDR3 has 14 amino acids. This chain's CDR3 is CASSARDASYGYTF. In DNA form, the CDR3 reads TGTGCCAGCAGCGCTCGGGACGCCTCCTATGGCTACACCTTC.

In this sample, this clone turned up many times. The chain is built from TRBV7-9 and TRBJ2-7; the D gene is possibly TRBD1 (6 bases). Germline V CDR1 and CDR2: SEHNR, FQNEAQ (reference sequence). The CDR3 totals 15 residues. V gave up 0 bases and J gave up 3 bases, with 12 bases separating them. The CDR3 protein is CASSLAAGAIYEQYF. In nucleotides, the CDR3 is TGTGCCAGCAGCTTAGCGGCAGGGGCGATCTACGAGCAGTACTTC. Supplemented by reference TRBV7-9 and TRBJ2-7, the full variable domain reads DTGVSQNPRHKITKRGQNVTFRCDPISEHNRLYWYRQTLGQGPEFLTYFQNEAQLEKSRLLSDRFSAERPKGSFSTLEIQRTEQGDSAMYLCASSLAAGAIYEQYFGPGTRLTVT.

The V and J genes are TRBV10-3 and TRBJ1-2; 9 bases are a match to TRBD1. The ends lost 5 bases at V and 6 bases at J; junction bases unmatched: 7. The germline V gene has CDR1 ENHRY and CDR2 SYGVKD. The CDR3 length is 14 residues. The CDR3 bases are TGTGCCATCAGTACAGGGACAGGGCTTGATGGCTACACCTTC. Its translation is CAISTGTGLDGYTF.

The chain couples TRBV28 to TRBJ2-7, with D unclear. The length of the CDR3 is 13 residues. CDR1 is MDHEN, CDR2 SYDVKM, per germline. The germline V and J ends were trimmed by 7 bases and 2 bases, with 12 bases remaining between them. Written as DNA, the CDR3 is TGTGCCAGCACCCTAATGGACCCCTACGAGCAGTACTTC. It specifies CASTLMDPYEQYF. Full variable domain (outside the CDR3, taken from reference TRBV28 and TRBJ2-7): DVKVTQSSRYLVKRTGEKVFLECVQDMDHENMFWYRQDPGLGLRLIYFSYDVKMKEKGDIPEGYSVSREKKERFSLILESASTNQTSMYLCASTLMDPYEQYFGPGTRLTVT.

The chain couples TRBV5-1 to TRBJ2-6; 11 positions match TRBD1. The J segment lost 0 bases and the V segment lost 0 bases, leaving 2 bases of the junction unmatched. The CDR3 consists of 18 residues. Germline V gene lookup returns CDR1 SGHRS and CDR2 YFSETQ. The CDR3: CASSLAGTGGSGANVLTF. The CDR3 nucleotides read TGCGCCAGCAGCTTGGCCGGGACAGGGGGCTCTGGGGCCAACGTCCTGACTTTC.